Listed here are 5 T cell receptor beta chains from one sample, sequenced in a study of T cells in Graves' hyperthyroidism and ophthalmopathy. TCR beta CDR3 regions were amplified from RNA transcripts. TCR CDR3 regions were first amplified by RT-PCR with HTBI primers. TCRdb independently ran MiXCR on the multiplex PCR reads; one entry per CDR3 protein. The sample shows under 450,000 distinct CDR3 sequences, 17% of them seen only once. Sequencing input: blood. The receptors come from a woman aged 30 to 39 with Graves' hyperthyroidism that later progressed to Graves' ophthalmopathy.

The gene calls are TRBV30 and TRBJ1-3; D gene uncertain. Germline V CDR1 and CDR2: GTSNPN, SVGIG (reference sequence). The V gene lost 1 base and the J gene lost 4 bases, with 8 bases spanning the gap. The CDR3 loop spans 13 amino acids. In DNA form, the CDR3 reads TGTGCCTGGAGTGGAGGTTACGGAAACACCATATATTTT. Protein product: CAWSGGYGNTIYF.

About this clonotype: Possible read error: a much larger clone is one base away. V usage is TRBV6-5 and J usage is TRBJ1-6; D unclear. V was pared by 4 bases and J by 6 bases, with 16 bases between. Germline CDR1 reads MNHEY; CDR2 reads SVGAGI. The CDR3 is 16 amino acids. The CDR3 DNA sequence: TGTGCCAGCAGTTTCCCTCAGACGGAACCTAATTCACCCCTCCACTTT. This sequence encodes CASSFPQTEPNSPLHF.

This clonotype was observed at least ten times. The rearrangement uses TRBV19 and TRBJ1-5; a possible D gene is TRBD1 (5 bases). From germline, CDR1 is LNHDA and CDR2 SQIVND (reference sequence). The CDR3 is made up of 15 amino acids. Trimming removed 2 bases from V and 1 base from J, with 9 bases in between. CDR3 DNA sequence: TGTGCCAGTAGTATAATTGGGGGGAGCAATCAGCCCCAGCATTTT. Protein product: CASSIIGGSNQPQHF.

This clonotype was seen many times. The CDR3 nucleotides read TGTGCCAGCTCACACTCAAGGGCAGGGATGGGCAACGTCCTGACTTTC. It codes for CASSHSRAGMGNVLTF. This chain uses TRBV18 with TRBJ2-6; a weak D match, TRBD1 (5 bases). Germline values: CDR1 KGHSH, CDR2 LQKENI. Between the trimmed V and J ends, which lost 4 bases and 9 bases, there was a span of 19 bases. The CDR3 runs 16 residues.

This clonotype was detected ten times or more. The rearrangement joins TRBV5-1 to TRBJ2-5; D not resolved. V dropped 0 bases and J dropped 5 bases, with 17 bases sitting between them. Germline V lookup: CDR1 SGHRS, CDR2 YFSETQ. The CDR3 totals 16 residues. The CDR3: CASSLATWGSRETQYF. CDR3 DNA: TGCGCCAGCAGCTTGGCCACGTGGGGATCCCGGGAGACCCAGTACTTC. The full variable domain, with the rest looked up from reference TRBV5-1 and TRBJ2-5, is KAGVTQTPRYLIKTRGQQVTLSCSPISGHRSVSWYQQTPGQGLQFLFEYFSETQRNKGNFPGRFSGRQFSNSRSEMNVSTLELGDSALYLCASSLATWGSRETQYFGPGTRLLVL.